What follows are 7 T cell receptor beta chains derived from one specimen sequenced in a study of T cell changes during pregnancy in multiple sclerosis. Method: immunoSEQ multiplex PCR; TCRdb's copy keeps in-frame clones and lacks some. In the table there are tens of thousands of clones, 90% to 95% of which are singletons. The source was CD8+ T cells from peripheral blood mononuclear cells, collected after pregnancy. The receptors come from a female donor with multiple sclerosis, enrolled in a pregnancy study.

Only one count was recorded for this clone. This chain connects TRBV2 to TRBJ1-1; 10 bases fit TRBD1. Per germline, CDR1 SNHLY and CDR2 FYNNEI. V trimming: 6 bases; J trimming: 5 bases; junction bases outside the gene matches: 6. The CDR3 consists of 14 residues. CDR3 region: CASRTGGERTEAFF. The DNA of the CDR3 is TGTGCCAGCAGGACAGGGGGCGAGAGGACTGAAGCTTTCTTT.

CDR3 in DNA: TGTGCCAGCAGTTTATCAGGGGGAGGCATTCAGTACTTC. Translation gives CASSLSGGGIQYF. The V call is TRBV28, the J call TRBJ2-4; the D gene is possibly TRBD1 (7 bases). Germline-derived CDR1 and CDR2 are MDHEN and SYDVKM. The V and J ends lost 1 base and 9 bases respectively, with 10 bases between them. The CDR3 is 13 amino acids.

The chain recombines TRBV7-9 with TRBJ1-1; TRBD1 is a possible D gene (5 bases). Germline CDR1 and CDR2: SEHNR and FQNEAQ (reference sequence). V was pared by 7 bases and J by 5 bases, with 14 bases between. The CDR3 contains 13 residues. The CDR3: CASTMTAGTEAFF. CDR3 coding DNA: TGTGCCAGCACCATGACAGCTGGAACTGAAGCTTTCTTT.

For the CDR3, the DNA is TGTGCCAGCAGCGTGACTAGCGGGAGTAGGTCAGATACGCAGTATTTT. Its protein is CASSVTSGSRSDTQYF. The J gene is TRBJ2-3, the V gene TRBV11-2; 12 positions match TRBD2. V gave up 5 bases and J gave up 4 bases; unmatched junction bases: 7. This CDR3 spans 16 amino acids. Germline V gives CDR1 SGHAT, CDR2 FQNNGV. Full variable domain (missing parts from reference TRBV11-2 and TRBJ2-3): EAGVAQSPRYKIIEKRQSVAFWCNPISGHATLYWYQQILGQGPKLLIQFQNNGVVDDSQLPKDRFSAERLKGVDSTLKIQPAKLEDSAVYLCASSVTSGSRSDTQYFGPGTRLTVL.

J is TRBJ1-1 and V is TRBV7-9, with unresolved D. V shed 1 base and J shed 3 bases, with 12 bases lying between them. The CDR3 covers 15 residues. The germline CDR1 and CDR2 sequences are SEHNR and FQNEAQ (reference sequence). CDR3 nucleotide sequence: TGTGCCAGCAGCTTAGGAGTAGCGGGCCACACTGAAGCTTTCTTT. Encoded protein: CASSLGVAGHTEAFF.

The chain employs TRBV7-6 and TRBJ2-7, with a weak D call TRBD1 (5 bases). Germline V CDR1 and CDR2: SGHVS, FNYEAQ. V was shortened by 1 base and J by 3 bases, with 13 bases between the two germline ends. The length of the CDR3 is 15 residues. DNA for the CDR3: TGTGCCAGCAGCTTAGAACCAGGGTCCATCTACGAGCAGTACTTC. Its protein is CASSLEPGSIYEQYF.

This chain uses TRBV28 with TRBJ2-3, with no clear D. V gave up 7 bases and J gave up 0 bases, with 5 bases separating them. The germline CDR1 and CDR2 sequences are MDHEN and SYDVKM. The CDR3 totals 12 residues. Here the CDR3 reads CASTESTDTQYF. The CDR3 nucleotides are TGTGCCAGCACGGAGAGCACAGATACGCAGTATTTT.